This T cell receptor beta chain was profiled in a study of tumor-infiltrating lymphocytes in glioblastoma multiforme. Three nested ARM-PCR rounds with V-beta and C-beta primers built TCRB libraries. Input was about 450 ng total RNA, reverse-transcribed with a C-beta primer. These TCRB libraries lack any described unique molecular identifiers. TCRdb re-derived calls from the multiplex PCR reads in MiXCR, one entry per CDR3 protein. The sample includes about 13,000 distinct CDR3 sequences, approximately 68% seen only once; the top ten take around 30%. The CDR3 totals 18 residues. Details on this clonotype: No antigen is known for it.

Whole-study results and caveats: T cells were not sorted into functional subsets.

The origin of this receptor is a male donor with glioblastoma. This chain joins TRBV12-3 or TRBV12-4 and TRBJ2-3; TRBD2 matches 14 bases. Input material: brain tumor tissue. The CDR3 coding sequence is TGTGTCAGTAGAATCGGACTAGCGGGAGGCAAAAGGCGAGATACGCAGTATTTT. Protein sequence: CVSRIGLAGGKRRDTQYF.